The source of this TCR beta chain is a study of blood T cell repertoires in COVID-19. Across the whole study: Italy, Spain and the United States were the sources of the convalescent and acute COVID-19 samples. Sources were T cells, B-cell-depleted T cells, or PBMCs; the material itself was cDNA or gDNA.

This clone appeared a single time. V was cut by 2 bases and J by 6 bases, with 8 bases left in between. This CDR3 has 12 residues. The germline CDR1 and CDR2 sequences are SNHLY and FYNNEI. Authors' data handling: The authors estimated nucleated cell counts from reference gene primer amplification. The assay was immunoSEQ multiplex PCR, and TCRdb's table has in-frame clones only and misses some. That table supplies the V and J calls and clone size; D and trimming were determined from the DNA. This sample has about 220,000 clones; roughly 84% occur once, and the top ten carry more than 9%. The chain links TRBV2 to TRBJ2-7, with TRBD1 as a possible D gene (6 bases). The sequenced sample consisted of peripheral blood. The origin of this receptor is a man in his fifties with active or convalescent COVID-19. The CDR3 region has the DNA TGTGCCAGCAGTGAAAACAGGGTCGAGCAGTACGTC. It specifies CASSENRVEQYV.